Shown below are 10 T cell receptor beta chains from a single sample sequenced in a study of long-term antiretroviral therapy in people with HIV. An immunoSEQ assay, version v3.0, was performed at survey level. Sequencing used immunoSEQ multiplex PCR; TCRdb keeps in-frame clones, though not all of them. Among roughly 17,000 clones listed, 90% to 95% were seen once. The sample here was unsorted PBMCs, taken 3 years after starting antiretroviral therapy. Receptor source: a man over 45 with HIV.

This chain connects TRBV4-3 to TRBJ2-7; 8 bases match TRBD2. Germline lookup yields CDR1 LGHNA and CDR2 YSLEER. CDR3 size: 15 residues. The ends lost 1 base at V and 3 bases at J; junction bases unmatched: 5. CDR3 DNA: TGCGCCAGCAGCCAAGGACTAGCGCTTAACTACGAGCAGTACTTC. Amino acids: CASSQGLALNYEQYF.

V is TRBV6-6 and J is TRBJ2-1, with a possible D match to TRBD2 (5 bases). Germline V CDR1 and CDR2: MNHNY, SVGAGI (reference sequence). This CDR3 has 15 residues. V lost 5 bases to trimming and J lost 6 bases, with 17 bases between them. CDR3 loop: CASSDEGPYGNEQFF. DNA for the CDR3: TGTGCCAGCAGTGATGAGGGCCCCTACGGCAATGAGCAGTTCTTC.

The chain employs TRBV5-4 and TRBJ2-3, with 7 bases lining up with TRBD1. V dropped 0 bases and J dropped 1; count of bases not matched to a gene: 2. This CDR3 has 15 residues. Germline loops: CDR1 SGHNT, CDR2 YYREEE (reference sequence). CDR3 residues: CASSLGGQGTDTQYF. Written as DNA, the CDR3 is TGTGCCAGCAGCTTGGGAGGACAGGGCACAGATACGCAGTATTTT.

This chain connects TRBV5-1 to TRBJ2-7; 10 bases agree with TRBD1. The CDR3 consists of 14 residues. The trim removed 7 bases at V and 3 bases at J, leaving 7 bases unmatched. Per germline, CDR1 SGHRS and CDR2 YFSETQ. In DNA, the CDR3 is TGCGCCAGCTCAAGGGGGACAGGGGACTACGAGCAGTACTTC. This codes for CASSRGTGDYEQYF. Supplemented by reference TRBV5-1 and TRBJ2-7, the full variable domain reads KAGVTQTPRYLIKTRGQQVTLSCSPISGHRSVSWYQQTPGQGLQFLFEYFSETQRNKGNFPGRFSGRQFSNSRSEMNVSTLELGDSALYLCASSRGTGDYEQYFGPGTRLTVT.

This clone occurred a few times. The V and J genes are TRBV28 and TRBJ2-7, with 7 bases identical to TRBD1. CDR3 length: 18 amino acids. Per the germline V gene, CDR1 is MDHEN and CDR2 is SYDVKM. Trimming at V came to 3 bases and at J to 1 base, leaving 15 bases not matched to a gene. The CDR3 nucleotides are TGTGCCAGCAGTTTTTTAGTTGGAGTCGGGACAGAGTCCTACGAGCAGTACTTC. Its translation: CASSFLVGVGTESYEQYF.

This chain uses TRBV19 with TRBJ1-5, with D tentatively TRBD1 (6 bases). The CDR3 loop spans 13 amino acids. Germline V gene lookup returns CDR1 LNHDA and CDR2 SQIVND (reference sequence). V lost 2 bases, J lost 6 bases, and 8 bases lay in between. As DNA, the CDR3 is TGTGCCAGTAGTATAAACAGGGCTCAGCCCCAGCATTTT. Amino acids: CASSINRAQPQHF.

This chain uses TRBV29-1 with TRBJ1-2; D gene uncertain. Deletions cut 2 bases from V and 2 bases from J, with 12 bases between. CDR3 length equals 14 residues. Germline CDR1 and CDR2: SQVTM and ANQGSEA. CDR3 nucleotide sequence: TGCAGCGTTGAACTCGGGAGCCCCAACTATGGCTACACCTTC. Translating it yields CSVELGSPNYGYTF.

The V and J genes are TRBV7-2 and TRBJ1-2; tentative D call: TRBD1 (5 bases). CDR3 length: 15 amino acids. Germline V lookup: CDR1 SGHTA, CDR2 FQGNSA. The V and J ends lost 7 bases and 6 bases respectively, with 21 bases between them. The CDR3, as DNA: TGTGCCAGCACCCTCGGGGGGGGAAGACTCGATGGCTACACCTTC. Protein product: CASTLGGGRLDGYTF.

This rearrangement joins TRBV28 to TRBJ2-7, with TRBD1 matching 9 bases. CDR1 and CDR2 (germline): MDHEN, SYDVKM. This CDR3 region has 14 residues. V trimming: 2 bases; J trimming: 6 bases; junction bases outside the gene matches: 5. CDR3 in amino acids: CASSLRDRDGEQYF. CDR3 DNA: TGTGCCAGCAGTTTACGGGACAGGGACGGCGAGCAGTACTTC.

The chain combines TRBV29-1 with TRBJ1-1, with D possibly being TRBD1 (6 bases). The ends were cut back, 4 bases at V and 2 bases at J, with 11 bases in the middle. This CDR3 is 13 amino acids long. Germline assignment: CDR1 SQVTM and CDR2 ANQGSEA. The CDR3 protein is CSVVTRGNTEAFF. The DNA of the CDR3 is TGCAGCGTTGTAACCAGGGGTAACACTGAAGCTTTCTTT.